This T cell receptor (beta chain) was observed in a study of blood T cell repertoires in COVID-19. About the study: Spain, Italy and the United States supplied samples that represented acute and convalescent COVID-19. T cells, B-cell-depleted T cells, or PBMCs supplied cDNA or gDNA.

Original data processing: It was from reference gene primer amplification that nucleated cell counts were estimated. Profiling relied on immunoSEQ multiplex PCR, and the TCRdb table lists in-frame clones only, not all of them. That table furnishes V, J and clone size, whereas the DNA furnished D and trimming. The table lists 200,000 to 300,000 clones, roughly 86% of them singletons, with under 9% in the top ten. Trimming removed 5 bases from V and 4 bases from J, with 8 bases in between. The CDR3 loop spans 13 amino acids. CDR1 is SGHVS and CDR2 is FNYEAQ in the germline V gene. Sequencing was performed on peripheral blood. The receptor was isolated from a woman aged 70-85 years with active or convalescent COVID-19. The V gene is TRBV7-6, the J gene TRBJ2-2; D possibly corresponds to TRBD1 (5 bases). The DNA of the CDR3 is TGTGCCAGCAGCCAGACAGTCACCGGGGAGCTGTTTTTT. Amino acids: CASSQTVTGELFF.